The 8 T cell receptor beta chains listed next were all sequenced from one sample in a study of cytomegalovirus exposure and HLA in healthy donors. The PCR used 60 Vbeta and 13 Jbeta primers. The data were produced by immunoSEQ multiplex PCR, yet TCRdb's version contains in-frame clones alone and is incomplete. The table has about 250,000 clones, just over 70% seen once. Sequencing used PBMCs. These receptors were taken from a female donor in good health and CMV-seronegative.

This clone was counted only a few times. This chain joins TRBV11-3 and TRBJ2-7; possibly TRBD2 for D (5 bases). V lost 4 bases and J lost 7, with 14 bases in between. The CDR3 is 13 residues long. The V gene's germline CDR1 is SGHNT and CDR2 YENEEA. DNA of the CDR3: TGTGCCAGCAGCTCTGGACTGTCTTGGGAGCAGTACTTC. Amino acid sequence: CASSSGLSWEQYF.

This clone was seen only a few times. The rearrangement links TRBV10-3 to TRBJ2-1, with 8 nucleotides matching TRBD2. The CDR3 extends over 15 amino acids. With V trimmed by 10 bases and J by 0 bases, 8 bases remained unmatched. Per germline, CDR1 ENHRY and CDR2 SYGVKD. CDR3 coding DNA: TGTGCCACAGCAGTAGCGGGACTCTCCTACAATGAGCAGTTCTTC. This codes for CATAVAGLSYNEQFF.

This CDR3 is CASSQDYASGGETQYF. Here the CDR3 DNA reads TGTGCCAGCAGCCAAGATTACGCTAGCGGGGGAGAGACCCAGTACTTC. The chain carries TRBV4-2 and TRBJ2-5, with 10 bases fitting TRBD2. Germline V gene lookup returns CDR1 LGHNA and CDR2 YNFKEQ. J was trimmed by 4 bases and V by 0 bases; bases with no gene match: 5. CDR3 size: 16 residues.

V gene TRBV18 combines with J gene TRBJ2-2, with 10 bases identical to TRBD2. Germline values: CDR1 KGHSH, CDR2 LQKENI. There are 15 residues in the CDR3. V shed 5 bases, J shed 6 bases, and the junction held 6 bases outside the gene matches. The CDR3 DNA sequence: TGTGCCAGCTCAGGGCTAGCGGGAGTTGCCGGGGAGCTGTTTTTT. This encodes CASSGLAGVAGELFF.

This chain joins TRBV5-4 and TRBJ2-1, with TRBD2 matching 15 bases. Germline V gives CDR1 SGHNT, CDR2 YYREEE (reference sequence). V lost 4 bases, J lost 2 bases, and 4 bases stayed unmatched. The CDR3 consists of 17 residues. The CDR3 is CASSGTSGRLAYNEQFF. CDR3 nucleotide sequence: TGTGCCAGCAGCGGGACTAGCGGGAGGTTGGCCTACAATGAGCAGTTCTTC. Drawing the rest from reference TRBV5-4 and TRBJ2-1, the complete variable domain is ETGVTQSPTHLIKTRGQQVTLRCSSQSGHNTVSWYQQALGQGPQFIFQYYREEENGRGNFPPRFSGLQFPNYSSELNVNALELDDSALYLCASSGTSGRLAYNEQFFGPGTRLTVL.

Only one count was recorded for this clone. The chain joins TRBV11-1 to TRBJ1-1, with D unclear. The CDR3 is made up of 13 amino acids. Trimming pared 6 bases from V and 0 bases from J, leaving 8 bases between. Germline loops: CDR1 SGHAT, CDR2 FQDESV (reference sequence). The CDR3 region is CASSSQLNTEAFF. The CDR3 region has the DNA TGTGCCAGCAGTTCTCAGTTGAACACTGAAGCTTTCTTT.

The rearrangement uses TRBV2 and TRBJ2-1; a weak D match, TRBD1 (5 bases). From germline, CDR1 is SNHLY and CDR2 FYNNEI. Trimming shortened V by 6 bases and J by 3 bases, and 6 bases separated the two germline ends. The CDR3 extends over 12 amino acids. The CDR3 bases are TGTGCCAGCAGGCAGGGCTACAATGAGCAGTTCTTC. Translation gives CASRQGYNEQFF.

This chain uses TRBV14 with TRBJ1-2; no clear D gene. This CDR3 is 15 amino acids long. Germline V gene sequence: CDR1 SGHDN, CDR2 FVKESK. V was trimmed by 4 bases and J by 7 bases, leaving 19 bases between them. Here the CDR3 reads CASSRLTDPEGGYTF. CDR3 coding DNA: TGTGCCAGCAGCCGTTTGACTGATCCTGAGGGTGGCTACACCTTC.